This entry lists 19 T cell receptor beta chains sequenced from one sample in a study of PD-1 blockade in classical Hodgkin lymphoma. Sequencing used immunoSEQ multiplex PCR; TCRdb keeps in-frame clones, though not all of them. The table lists 40,000 to 45,000 clones, around four fifths of them singletons. The patients all showed relapse after autologous stem cell transplantation, while their brentuximab vedotin exposure varied. The sequences come from peripheral blood mononuclear cells (PBMCs), collected at baseline. The receptors stem from a human donor with classical Hodgkin lymphoma.

This sequence joins TRBV6-1 and TRBJ1-6; tentatively, D is TRBD1 (6 bases). V was pared by 4 bases and J by 0 bases, with 13 bases between. The CDR3 length is 17 residues. Germline CDR1 and CDR2: MNHNS and SASEGT. CDR3 amino acids: CASSVGGVGSYNSPLHF. CDR3 in DNA: TGTGCCAGCAGTGTCGGGGGCGTGGGCTCCTATAATTCACCCCTCCACTTT.

This chain connects TRBV18 to TRBJ2-7, with 8 bases aligning to TRBD2. Germline CDR1 reads KGHSH; CDR2 reads LQKENI. The V gene end was trimmed by 4 bases and the J gene end by 3 bases; junction bases not matched to a gene: 8. This CDR3 region has 15 residues. The CDR3 region has the DNA TGTGCCAGCTCACTACCGGGACTAGGGGTCTACGAGCAGTACTTC. Translating it yields CASSLPGLGVYEQYF.

This sequence joins TRBV7-2 and TRBJ2-5, with no clear D. Germline V lookup: CDR1 SGHTA, CDR2 FQGNSA. Trimming took off 2 bases at V and 5 bases at J, with 15 bases between the two ends. The CDR3 runs 15 residues. The CDR3 nucleotides are TGTGCCAGCAGCTTAACCAGTGGGCCGGATGAGACCCAGTACTTC. Translated: CASSLTSGPDETQYF.

This chain links TRBV6-4 with TRBJ2-1; D not resolved. V was trimmed by 0 bases and J by 9 bases, leaving 21 bases between them. Germline V CDR1 and CDR2: MRHNA, SNTAGT. This CDR3 region has 17 residues. The CDR3 reads CASSDSNEARVSSEQFF. The CDR3 bases are TGTGCCAGCAGTGACTCGAATGAGGCCCGAGTTAGTAGTGAGCAGTTCTTC.

The V and J genes are TRBV29-1 and TRBJ2-2; 10 positions match TRBD1. The CDR3 sequence is 16 residues long. Trimming at V came to 0 bases and at J to 3 bases, leaving 4 bases not matched to a gene. CDR1 is SQVTM and CDR2 is ANQGSEA in the germline V gene. CDR3 region: CSVEEMDRGDTGELFF. The DNA for the CDR3 is TGCAGCGTTGAAGAGATGGACAGGGGGGACACCGGGGAGCTGTTTTTT.

The J gene is TRBJ2-5, the V gene TRBV11-3; 8 positions agree with TRBD2. Trimming at V came to 4 bases and at J to 1 base, leaving 2 bases not matched to a gene. CDR1 SGHNT and CDR2 YENEEA come from the germline V gene. The CDR3 loop spans 14 amino acids. The CDR3: CASSSGGAQETQYF. The CDR3 nucleotides read TGTGCCAGCAGCTCCGGGGGGGCCCAAGAGACCCAGTACTTC. Using reference TRBV11-3 and TRBJ2-5 for the parts outside the CDR3, the full variable domain is EAGVVQSPRYKIIEKKQPVAFWCNPISGHNTLYWYLQNLGQGPELLIRYENEEAVDDSQLPKDRFSAERLKGVDSTLKIQPAELGDSAVYLCASSSGGAQETQYFGPGTRLLVL.

This clone came up a few times. The rearrangement links TRBV10-3 to TRBJ1-2; D is undetermined. The CDR3 is 14 amino acids. Germline lookup yields CDR1 ENHRY and CDR2 SYGVKD. V was pared by 3 bases and J by 4 bases, with 12 bases between. The CDR3 sequence: CAISDFADTYGYTF. CDR3 in DNA: TGTGCCATCAGTGATTTCGCAGACACCTATGGCTACACCTTC.

Only a few counts were recorded for this clone. The chain links TRBV4-1 to TRBJ1-2; D is unclear. The CDR3 runs 16 residues. V shed 1 base and J shed 6 bases, with 18 bases lying between them. Germline V gene data show CDR1 as MGHRA and CDR2 as YSYEKL. CDR3 DNA sequence: TGCGCCAGCAGCCAAGGCGGGCTTAATAGTCAGCATGGCTACACCTTC. As protein: CASSQGGLNSQHGYTF.

The chain employs TRBV7-2 and TRBJ2-5, with D hard to call. The CDR3 is made up of 12 amino acids. Germline V gives CDR1 SGHTA, CDR2 FQGNSA. V was shortened by 0 bases and J by 5 bases, with 4 bases between the two germline ends. The CDR3 region has the DNA TGTGCCAGCAGCTTAGCGCGTGAGACCCAGTACTTC. It specifies CASSLARETQYF.

This clone has a handful of counts. The chain uses TRBV5-1 and TRBJ1-3, with D possibly matching TRBD1 (6 bases). The germline V gene encodes CDR1 SGHRS and CDR2 YFSETQ. This CDR3 region has 15 residues. V dropped 0 bases and J dropped 8 bases, with 15 bases sitting between them. This CDR3 is CASSLEQGGGDTIYF. In DNA, the CDR3 is TGCGCCAGCAGCTTGGAACAGGGCGGTGGGGACACCATATATTTT. The whole variable domain, filled in from reference TRBV5-1 and TRBJ1-3, reads KAGVTQTPRYLIKTRGQQVTLSCSPISGHRSVSWYQQTPGQGLQFLFEYFSETQRNKGNFPGRFSGRQFSNSRSEMNVSTLELGDSALYLCASSLEQGGGDTIYFGEGSWLTVV.

The CDR3 DNA is TGTGCCAGCAGCCCTCTCGCGGCGCCCTACGAGCAGTACTTC. It codes for CASSPLAAPYEQYF. V usage is TRBV7-2 and J usage is TRBJ2-7; D unresolved. The CDR3 sequence is 14 residues long. The V end was cut by 5 bases, the J end by 2 bases, with 13 bases between. Germline lookup yields CDR1 SGHTA and CDR2 FQGNSA.

The chain uses TRBV2 and TRBJ2-3; 8 bases are a match to TRBD2. CDR1 and CDR2 from the germline V gene are SNHLY and FYNNEI. This CDR3 has 16 residues. V was pared by 4 bases and J by 5 bases, with 11 bases of the junction left unmatched. The CDR3 coding sequence is TGTGCCAGCAGTGTGCAGGCTAGCGGGCACGGAGATACGCAGTATTTT. The encoded protein is CASSVQASGHGDTQYF. The full variable domain, in which reference TRBV2 and TRBJ2-3 provide the parts outside the CDR3, is EPEVTQTPSHQVTQMGQEVILRCVPISNHLYFYWYRQILGQKVEFLVSFYNNEISEKSEIFDDQFSVERPDGSNFTLKIRSTKLEDSAMYFCASSVQASGHGDTQYFGPGTRLTVL.

The chain uses TRBV11-3 and TRBJ2-7; the D gene is possibly TRBD2 (6 bases). The CDR3 loop spans 15 amino acids. Germline V gene data show CDR1 as SGHNT and CDR2 as YENEEA. Between the trimmed V and J ends, which lost 5 bases and 4 bases, there was a span of 18 bases. DNA of the CDR3: TGTGCCAGCAGCCGGGGGACGGGCGAGGGTTACGAGCAGTACTTC. It codes for CASSRGTGEGYEQYF.

This clone came up a few times. The chain joins TRBV5-4 to TRBJ1-2, with D hard to call. This CDR3 spans 14 amino acids. Germline V gene data show CDR1 as SGHNT and CDR2 as YYREEE (reference sequence). Trimming took 0 bases from V and 1 from J, leaving 7 bases between them. The CDR3 sequence is CASSLEKLNYGYTF. The CDR3 bases are TGTGCCAGCAGCTTGGAAAAGCTTAACTATGGCTACACCTTC.

This chain links TRBV4-3 with TRBJ1-1, with D perhaps TRBD1 (5 bases). The V and J ends lost 0 bases and 1 base respectively, with 15 bases between them. The germline gives CDR1 LGHNA, CDR2 YSLEER. The CDR3 contains 17 residues. CDR3 amino acids: CASSQDLGSGWNTEAFF. Here the CDR3 DNA reads TGCGCCAGCAGCCAAGATCTCGGGTCAGGGTGGAACACTGAAGCTTTCTTT.

This chain joins TRBV2 and TRBJ2-7; maybe TRBD1 (6 bases). V was clipped by 6 bases and J by 4 bases, with 7 bases between them. The CDR3 extends over 11 amino acids. Germline assignment: CDR1 SNHLY and CDR2 FYNNEI. The CDR3 is CASSTGYEQYF. The CDR3 DNA reads TGTGCCAGCAGCACAGGGTACGAGCAGTACTTC.

The chain has TRBV5-5 and TRBJ2-3; D might be TRBD2 (5 bases). Germline lookup yields CDR1 SGHKS and CDR2 YYEKEE (reference sequence). The CDR3 is made up of 13 amino acids. V dropped 0 bases and J dropped 6 bases, with 8 bases sitting between them. This chain's CDR3 is CASSLVRADTQYF. The DNA for the CDR3 is TGTGCCAGCAGCTTGGTGAGGGCTGATACGCAGTATTTT.

The chain uses TRBV19 and TRBJ1-2; D ambiguous. The germline V gene has CDR1 LNHDA and CDR2 SQIVND (reference sequence). CDR3 length: 17 residues. V lost 2 bases and J 0 bases, leaving 16 bases between the germline ends. The CDR3 here is CASSISMWGYTNYGYTF. CDR3 coding DNA: TGTGCCAGTAGTATAAGTATGTGGGGATATACTAACTATGGCTACACCTTC.

V usage is TRBV4-2 and J usage is TRBJ2-3, with D perhaps matching TRBD2 (6 bases). Germline-derived CDR1 and CDR2 are LGHNA and YNFKEQ. The CDR3 loop spans 16 amino acids. The V and J ends lost 5 bases and 6 bases respectively, with 21 bases between them. The CDR3 protein is CASSFEAGGLTDTQYF. The CDR3 DNA reads TGTGCCAGCAGCTTCGAGGCCGGGGGTTTAACGGATACGCAGTATTTT.